The 28 T cell receptor beta chains listed next were all sequenced from one sample in a study of blood T cells in healthy people across ages (dated by TCRdb to 2014 to 2015). The library came from 5' RACE. The instrument was an Illumina HiSeq 2500. A second about 7 to 11 cycle PCR used a sample-barcoded 5' primer and a J-beta primer mix. TCRdb applied fastp at Q25 and MiXCR to the public reads, then kept only in-frame beta chains. Rows are combined by CDR3 protein, so each entry shows the most common genes and DNA. This sample gives about 1.8 million distinct CDR3 sequences in total; less than 50% of them show up just once. Roughly 2% of the sample rests with the top ten. The sequencing input was blood. The receptors derive from a woman in her thirties or forties in good health.

This chain connects TRBV10-1 to TRBJ1-2; 9 bases match TRBD1. In germline, CDR1 is WNHNN, CDR2 SYGVQD (reference sequence). The junction had 9 bases not matched to a gene; V was cut back by 7 bases and J by 3 bases. The CDR3 is 15 residues long. As DNA, the CDR3 is TGCGCCAGCATTCATAGGGGGGACAGGGACTATGGCTACACCTTC. This translates into CASIHRGDRDYGYTF.

The chain recombines TRBV3-1 with TRBJ2-7; D remains unclear. The CDR3 has 12 amino acids. Trimming stripped 5 bases from V and 2 bases from J, with 7 bases between. Per the germline V gene, CDR1 is LGHDT and CDR2 is YNNKEL (reference sequence). CDR3 in amino acids: CASSSITYEQYF. CDR3 DNA sequence: TGTGCCAGCAGCTCGATCACCTACGAGCAGTACTTC.

This clonotype was observed a few times. The chain joins TRBV4-1 to TRBJ1-1; 7 nucleotides align to TRBD1. The trim removed 2 bases at V and 2 bases at J, leaving 2 bases unmatched. Germline CDR1 and CDR2: MGHRA and YSYEKL. CDR3 length equals 14 residues. DNA of the CDR3: TGCGCCAGCAGCCAACGACAGGGAAACACTGAAGCTTTCTTT. As protein: CASSQRQGNTEAFF.

This chain joins TRBV20-1 and TRBJ1-1, with D perhaps TRBD1 (5 bases). The V and J ends lost 1 base and 1 base respectively, with 16 bases between them. The length of the CDR3 is 16 residues. Germline assignment: CDR1 DFQATT and CDR2 SNEGSKA (reference sequence). CDR3 sequence: CSARGERTGRNTEAFF. As DNA, the CDR3 is TGCAGTGCTAGAGGGGAAAGAACAGGAAGGAACACTGAAGCTTTCTTT.

The chain carries TRBV27 and TRBJ1-1; maybe TRBD1 (5 bases). Germline CDR1 is MNHEY and CDR2 is SMNVEV (reference sequence). The CDR3 loop spans 12 amino acids. Trimming took 10 bases from V and 5 from J, leaving 14 bases between them. This CDR3 is CATFVGGTEAFF. In DNA form, the CDR3 reads TGTGCCACCTTTGTTGGGGGGACTGAAGCTTTCTTT.

The V gene is TRBV27, the J gene TRBJ1-2; weak D call: TRBD1 (5 bases). Trimming pared 4 bases from V and 1 base from J, leaving 7 bases between. The CDR3 runs 13 residues. Per germline, CDR1 MNHEY and CDR2 SMNVEV (reference sequence). CDR3 DNA: TGTGCCAGCAGTTGGGGGAGTAACTATGGCTACACCTTC. Residues: CASSWGSNYGYTF.

This clonotype occurred once. V is TRBV6-5 and J is TRBJ2-7; a weak D match, TRBD1 (8 bases). The DNA end favors TRBJ2-5, so the J call may be wrong. This CDR3 is 19 amino acids long. The V gene's germline CDR1 is MNHEY and CDR2 SVGAGI. As DNA, the CDR3 is TGTGCCAGCAGTTACTCATGGCCCAGTGGACAGGGAGGGCAAGAGACCCAGTACTTC. Protein product: CASSYSWPSGQGGQETQYF.

J is TRBJ1-2 and V is TRBV4-1; tentative D call: TRBD1 (5 bases). Deletions cut 1 base from V and 4 bases from J, with 13 bases between. The CDR3 loop spans 15 amino acids. Germline values: CDR1 MGHRA, CDR2 YSYEKL. This CDR3 is CASSQAVGGPYGYTF. The CDR3 region has the DNA TGCGCCAGCAGCCAAGCAGTCGGGGGACCCTATGGCTACACCTTC.

This rearrangement joins TRBV25-1 to TRBJ1-1; 7 bases are a match to TRBD1. Germline values: CDR1 MGHDK, CDR2 SYGVNS. Losses at the gene ends were 3 bases for V and 3 bases for J; bases not matched to a gene: 10. The CDR3 has 16 residues. The CDR3 is CASSDTGTVTYTEAFF. The CDR3 DNA sequence: TGTGCCAGCAGTGACACCGGGACAGTTACTTACACTGAAGCTTTCTTT.

CDR3: CASSYFQGEETQYF. In DNA form, the CDR3 reads TGTGCCAGCAGTTACTTTCAGGGGGAGGAGACCCAGTACTTC. This rearrangement joins TRBV6-6 to TRBJ2-5, with 7 bases that match TRBD1. CDR1 MNHNY and CDR2 SVGAGI come from the germline V gene (reference sequence). V trimming: 1 base; J trimming: 5 bases; junction bases outside the gene matches: 4. The CDR3 extends over 14 amino acids.

The DNA of the CDR3 is TGCGCCAGCAGCCTAGGAGAAAGGCTCCACTACGAGCAGTACTTC. Its translation: CASSLGERLHYEQYF. The chain employs TRBV4-1 and TRBJ2-7; no clear D. The CDR3 loop spans 15 amino acids. The germline V gene encodes CDR1 MGHRA and CDR2 YSYEKL. The germline V and J ends were trimmed by 4 bases and 3 bases, with 16 bases remaining between them.

This chain links TRBV5-1 with TRBJ2-1, with TRBD1 matching over 12 bases. The CDR3 has 14 amino acids. Germline trimming cut 5 bases from V and 8 bases from J; bases unmatched to any gene: 5. Per germline, CDR1 SGHRS and CDR2 YFSETQ. Here the CDR3 reads CASRMGQGAYEQFF. In DNA, the CDR3 is TGCGCCAGCAGAATGGGACAGGGGGCCTATGAGCAGTTCTTC.

The J gene is TRBJ1-2, the V gene TRBV20-1; D is undetermined. Germline CDR1 and CDR2: DFQATT and SNEGSKA (reference sequence). The CDR3 runs 14 residues. V was cut by 1 base and J by 8 bases, with 17 bases left in between. The CDR3 loop is CSARVFQSVGGYTF. The CDR3 DNA reads TGCAGTGCTAGAGTTTTCCAGTCGGTAGGGGGCTACACCTTC.

This clonotype has only a few counts. This chain links TRBV6-2 or TRBV6-3 with TRBJ2-7, with D possibly being TRBD1 or TRBD2 (5 bases each). CDR1 and CDR2 from the germline V gene are MNHEY and SVGEGT. The CDR3 contains 16 residues. V gave up 2 bases and J gave up 0 bases, with 14 bases separating them. As DNA, the CDR3 is TGTGCCAGCAGTTACCCCCTCGGGGACGGCTCCTACGAGCAGTACTTC. Translating it yields CASSYPLGDGSYEQYF.

This clonotype has only one observation. This chain connects TRBV5-6 to TRBJ2-1; D is tentatively TRBD1 or TRBD2 (6 bases each). The CDR3 is made up of 15 amino acids. Germline CDR1 reads SGHDT; CDR2 reads YYEEEE. The V gene lost 3 bases and the J gene lost 6 bases, with 16 bases spanning the gap. CDR3 sequence: CASSYGGQGINEQFF. The CDR3 coding sequence is TGTGCCAGCAGCTATGGGGGGCAGGGAATCAATGAGCAGTTCTTC.

This clonotype turned up a few times. This chain links TRBV11-2 with TRBJ2-6, with D perhaps given as TRBD1 or TRBD2 (6 bases each). The V and J ends lost 5 bases and 0 bases respectively, with 17 bases between them. CDR1 is SGHAT, CDR2 FQNNGV, per germline. The length of the CDR3 is 18 residues. The CDR3 coding sequence is TGTGCCAGCAGCCTGGAGGGACAACCAGTCTCTGGGGCCAACGTCCTGACTTTC. It is translated as CASSLEGQPVSGANVLTF.

CDR3 in amino acids: CASSPRSVSAFRRRTDTQYF. CDR3 bases: TGTGCCAGCAGCCCCAGATCCGTCTCCGCCTTTCGGCGACGCACAGATACGCAGTATTTT. The chain employs TRBV9 and TRBJ2-3; no firm D call. The CDR3 loop spans 20 amino acids. Germline-derived CDR1 and CDR2 are SGDLS and YYNGEE. The ends were cut back, 4 bases at V and 1 base at J, with 28 bases in the middle.

This clonotype was recorded at least ten times. The V call is TRBV7-2, the J call TRBJ2-3; 10 nucleotides agree with TRBD2. Germline CDR1 SGHTA, CDR2 FQGNSA. The CDR3 is 16 residues long. V trimming: 0 bases; J trimming: 3 bases; junction bases outside the gene matches: 3. Here the CDR3 DNA reads TGTGCCAGCAGCTTAGCACCTAGCGGGGGTACAGATACGCAGTATTTT. Protein product: CASSLAPSGGTDTQYF.

This clonotype has a handful of counts. This chain joins TRBV20-1 and TRBJ2-1, with 9 nucleotides matching TRBD1. Germline lookup yields CDR1 DFQATT and CDR2 SNEGSKA (reference sequence). V lost 0 bases and J lost 7; bases outside the gene matches: 7. This CDR3 region has 15 residues. This chain's CDR3 is CSARDAGQGKNEQFF. Here the CDR3 DNA reads TGCAGTGCTAGAGACGCCGGACAGGGGAAGAATGAGCAGTTCTTC.

This sequence joins TRBV2 and TRBJ2-4; D is undetermined. Germline assignment: CDR1 SNHLY and CDR2 FYNNEI. This CDR3 is built from 13 residues. The V gene lost 10 bases and the J gene lost 7 bases, with 17 bases spanning the gap. This chain's CDR3 is CATESDGSNIQYF. The CDR3 nucleotides are TGTGCCACCGAGAGCGACGGCTCGAACATTCAGTACTTC.

The CDR3 bases are TGCAGTGCAGAAAAAAGCGGGGGCCCCGGCTACGAGCAGTACTTC. Amino acid sequence: CSAEKSGGPGYEQYF. This chain links TRBV20-1 with TRBJ2-5, with 8 positions matching TRBD2. Matching the DNA end better, TRBJ2-7 makes the J call doubtful. The length of the CDR3 is 15 residues. CDR1 and CDR2 (germline): DFQATT, SNEGSKA (reference sequence).

The V gene is TRBV20-1, the J gene TRBJ2-4; D may be TRBD2 (7 bases). CDR3 length: 10 amino acids. V was clipped by 7 bases and J by 14 bases, with 15 bases between them. Per the germline V gene, CDR1 is DFQATT and CDR2 is SNEGSKA (reference sequence). The DNA of the CDR3 is TGCAGTGGAGGGGGGGCAGTGGAGTACTTC. Protein sequence: CSGGGAVEYF.

V and J are TRBV6-5 and TRBJ2-5, with 7 bases aligning to TRBD1. V was clipped by 0 bases and J by 6 bases; unmatched bases: 13. This CDR3 is 17 amino acids long. In germline, CDR1 is MNHEY, CDR2 SVGAGI. DNA of the CDR3: TGTGCCAGCAGTTACTCGCGATTTGCAGGGGGTAAGAAGACCCAGTACTTC. It yields the protein CASSYSRFAGGKKTQYF.

This clonotype was recorded a few times. The chain joins TRBV24-1 to TRBJ2-1, with 8 bases matching TRBD2. The germline CDR1 and CDR2 sequences are KGHDR and SFDVKD. This CDR3 has 15 residues. With V trimmed by 3 bases and J by 4 bases, 4 bases remained unmatched. The DNA of the CDR3 is TGTGCCACCAGTGATCCGGGGGGGGCTTACAATGAGCAGTTCTTC. Translating it yields CATSDPGGAYNEQFF.

The rearrangement links TRBV6-2 or TRBV6-3 to TRBJ1-2, with D uncertain. CDR1 is MNHEY, CDR2 SVGEGT, per germline. The V end was cut by 6 bases, the J end by 0 bases, with 14 bases between. The CDR3 has 15 amino acids. Here the CDR3 DNA reads TGTGCCAGCAGGCCTATCGGCCAATCTAACTATGGCTACACCTTC. This codes for CASRPIGQSNYGYTF.

This clonotype occurred many times. The V and J genes are TRBV20-1 and TRBJ2-5; D is unresolved. The length of the CDR3 is 10 residues. The germline gives CDR1 DFQATT, CDR2 SNEGSKA (reference sequence). Between the trimmed V and J ends, which lost 3 bases and 4 bases, there was a span of 3 bases. The CDR3, as DNA: TGCAGTGCTAGGGGAGAGACCCAGTACTTC. Translating it yields CSARGETQYF.

The chain has TRBV27 and TRBJ1-6, with D possibly TRBD1 on 6 matching bases. CDR3 size: 17 residues. V was clipped by 2 bases and J by 7 bases, with 18 bases between them. Germline V gene data show CDR1 as MNHEY and CDR2 as SMNVEV (reference sequence). The CDR3 here is CASSLEGVRVRNSPLHF. The CDR3 bases are TGTGCCAGCAGTTTAGAGGGGGTTAGGGTACGGAATTCACCCCTCCACTTT.

The rearrangement links TRBV7-2 to TRBJ2-3; D gene ambiguous. The V gene lost 5 bases and the J gene lost 9 bases, with 12 bases spanning the gap. Per the germline V gene, CDR1 is SGHTA and CDR2 is FQGNSA. The CDR3 sequence is 12 residues long. In DNA, the CDR3 is TGTGCCAGCAGCCAGAGTCAAAGGACGCAGTATTTT. Amino acids: CASSQSQRTQYF.